This entry lists 16 T cell receptor beta chains sequenced from one sample in a study of blood T cells in healthy people across ages. A second PCR of about 7 to 11 cycles used a sample-barcoded 5' primer and a J-beta primer mix. Via MiXCR, TCRdb re-called the 5' RACE reads, giving one row per CDR3 protein. The sample has approximately 580,000 distinct CDR3 sequences, more than 20% seen once; the top ten hold approximately 8.7%. These data also featured in a second study, about T cells of mothers and their children.

Sequencing used blood. Every receptor here comes from a boy younger than 18 in good health.

This clonotype was counted at least ten times. V is TRBV2 and J is TRBJ1-2; D is unclear. Trimming left V 5 bases short and J 2 bases short, with 0 bases between. The germline V gene encodes CDR1 SNHLY and CDR2 FYNNEI. This CDR3 is built from 10 residues. This CDR3 reads CASSNYGYTF. The CDR3 DNA is TGTGCCAGCAGTAACTATGGCTACACCTTC.

The gene calls are TRBV29-1 and TRBJ2-1; TRBD1 matches 9 bases. The CDR3 consists of 14 residues. V shed 5 bases, J shed 2 bases, and the junction held 4 bases outside the gene matches. Germline V lookup: CDR1 SQVTM, CDR2 ANQGSEA. This chain's CDR3 is CSVPGTGTYNEQFF. CDR3 nucleotide sequence: TGCAGCGTTCCCGGGACAGGGACCTACAATGAGCAGTTCTTC.

The chain recombines TRBV6-1 with TRBJ2-7, with D possibly called TRBD1 or TRBD2 (6 bases each). The CDR3 totals 14 residues. Germline V gives CDR1 MNHNS, CDR2 SASEGT. V was shortened by 5 bases and J by 4 bases, with 15 bases between the two germline ends. DNA for the CDR3: TGTGCCAGCAGTCCCCCGGGGGCCAGGTACGAGCAGTACTTC. Translated, it gives CASSPPGARYEQYF.

The gene calls are TRBV19 and TRBJ2-5; 7 nucleotides match TRBD2. The J call may be incorrect, as the DNA end agrees better with TRBJ2-1. The CDR3 totals 17 residues. Germline lookup yields CDR1 LNHDA and CDR2 SQIVND (reference sequence). CDR3 nucleotide sequence: TGTGCCAGTAGTAGCCCCACGGGAGGATTCGGAACGGATGAGCAGTTCTTC. Translating it yields CASSSPTGGFGTDEQFF.

This clonotype was seen only a few times. V and J are TRBV7-2 and TRBJ1-1, with D uncertain. The V gene's germline CDR1 is SGHTA and CDR2 FQGNSA. With 1 base removed from V and 0 bases from J, the gap between germline ends came to 9 bases. This CDR3 comprises 15 residues. Here the CDR3 DNA reads TGTGCCAGCAGCTTAGGGTCGATAATGAACACTGAAGCTTTCTTT. It specifies CASSLGSIMNTEAFF.

For the CDR3, the DNA is TGCGCCAGCAGCCAAGATTGGAAGGACGCCTACGAGCAGTACTTC. Protein sequence: CASSQDWKDAYEQYF. The chain is built from TRBV4-1 and TRBJ2-7; D gene unclear. The germline V and J ends were trimmed by 0 bases and 2 bases, with 11 bases remaining between them. CDR3 length: 15 amino acids. Germline loops: CDR1 MGHRA, CDR2 YSYEKL.

In this sample, this clonotype turned up a few times. The chain links TRBV27 to TRBJ2-5; tentative D call: TRBD2 (6 bases). The end of the DNA aligns better with TRBJ2-7, so the J call may be wrong. The CDR3 is 15 amino acids. Germline V gene data show CDR1 as MNHEY and CDR2 as SMNVEV (reference sequence). The chain's CDR3 is CASSLSAGGSYEQYF. The CDR3 coding sequence is TGTGCCAGCAGTCTTAGCGCCGGGGGCTCCTACGAGCAGTACTTC.

This clonotype was detected only a few times. V is TRBV27 and J is TRBJ2-5; a possible D gene is TRBD2 (6 bases). Germline V gene sequence: CDR1 MNHEY, CDR2 SMNVEV (reference sequence). The V and J ends lost 2 bases and 11 bases respectively, with 12 bases between them. The CDR3 covers 12 residues. This chain's CDR3 is CASSLRGDWQYF. The CDR3 DNA is TGTGCCAGCAGTTTACGAGGGGACTGGCAGTACTTC.

This clonotype was seen a handful of times. This chain uses TRBV6-5 with TRBJ1-2; 7 bases map to TRBD1. Germline V gene data show CDR1 as MNHEY and CDR2 as SVGAGI. The junction had 15 bases not matched to a gene; V was cut back by 7 bases and J by 13 bases. This CDR3 is 13 amino acids long. CDR3 sequence: CASTRAGTEGSTF. The CDR3 coding sequence is TGTGCCAGCACCAGAGCCGGGACAGAAGGCAGCACCTTC.

This clonotype was counted only a few times. This chain links TRBV20-1 with TRBJ2-5; a possible D gene is TRBD2 (6 bases). CDR3 length equals 14 residues. V lost 1 base and J lost 5, with 14 bases in between. CDR1 is DFQATT and CDR2 is SNEGSKA in the germline V gene (reference sequence). The CDR3 is CSARGRVPSETQYF. For the CDR3, the DNA is TGCAGTGCTAGAGGGAGGGTGCCGTCGGAGACCCAGTACTTC.

This clonotype was detected a few times. V usage is TRBV28 and J usage is TRBJ2-4; no clear D. V was pared by 4 bases and J by 1 base, with 14 bases between. Germline CDR1 is MDHEN and CDR2 is SYDVKM. This CDR3 region has 16 residues. The CDR3, as DNA: TGTGCCAGCAGTTCGTCGGAACTCGGGGCCAAAAACATTCAGTACTTC. The encoded protein is CASSSSELGAKNIQYF.

Turning to this clonotype: In this CDR3 the conserved last residue, phenylalanine or tryptophan, is missing, so a read error is likely. The chain recombines TRBV7-3 with TRBJ1-1; TRBD1 is a possible D gene (6 bases). The V gene's germline CDR1 is SGHTA and CDR2 FQGTGA. The CDR3 is made up of 14 amino acids. V was clipped by 3 bases and J by 1 base, with 9 bases between them. CDR3 bases: TGTGCCAGCAGCTTGGGACACCGGAACACTGAAGCTTTCCTT. Translating gives CASSLGHRNTEAFL.

The V and J genes are TRBV7-9 and TRBJ2-3; TRBD1 agrees at 9 bases. J gave up 6 bases and V 5 bases, and 9 bases lay outside the gene matches. Looked up from germline, CDR1 is SEHNR and CDR2 is FQNEAQ (reference sequence). The CDR3 contains 15 residues. The chain's CDR3 is CASSLTGTGLDTQYF. In nucleotides, the CDR3 is TGTGCCAGCAGCCTCACCGGGACAGGGCTGGATACGCAGTATTTT.

This clonotype was counted only a few times. The V and J genes are TRBV6-2 or TRBV6-3 and TRBJ1-1; D is unclear. The V gene lost 6 bases and the J gene lost 7 bases, with 18 bases spanning the gap. Germline CDR1 is MNHEY and CDR2 is SVGEGT. The CDR3 has 14 amino acids. This CDR3 reads CASSSPTQIVEAFF. The CDR3 nucleotides read TGTGCCAGCAGCTCCCCGACGCAAATCGTTGAAGCTTTCTTT.

This clonotype was found a few times. A much bigger clone sits one base away, suggesting this may be a read error. The rearrangement uses TRBV6-2 or TRBV6-3 and TRBJ2-1; no definite D call. Trimming left V 4 bases short and J 5 bases short, with 3 bases between. The CDR3 is 11 residues long. Germline CDR1 MNHEY, CDR2 SVGEGT. The CDR3 region is CASSLHNEQFF. CDR3 coding DNA: TGTGCCAGCAGTTTACACAATGAGCAGTTCTTC.

Many counts were recorded for this clonotype. The J gene is TRBJ2-5, the V gene TRBV29-1; tentatively, D is TRBD1 or TRBD2 (5 bases each). The DNA end favors TRBJ2-7, so the J call may be wrong. The V gene's germline CDR1 is SQVTM and CDR2 ANQGSEA. This CDR3 spans 15 amino acids. In DNA form, the CDR3 reads TGCAGCGTTGAATACCGGGACCGGGGCGCCTACGAGCAGTACTTC. Its protein product is CSVEYRDRGAYEQYF.